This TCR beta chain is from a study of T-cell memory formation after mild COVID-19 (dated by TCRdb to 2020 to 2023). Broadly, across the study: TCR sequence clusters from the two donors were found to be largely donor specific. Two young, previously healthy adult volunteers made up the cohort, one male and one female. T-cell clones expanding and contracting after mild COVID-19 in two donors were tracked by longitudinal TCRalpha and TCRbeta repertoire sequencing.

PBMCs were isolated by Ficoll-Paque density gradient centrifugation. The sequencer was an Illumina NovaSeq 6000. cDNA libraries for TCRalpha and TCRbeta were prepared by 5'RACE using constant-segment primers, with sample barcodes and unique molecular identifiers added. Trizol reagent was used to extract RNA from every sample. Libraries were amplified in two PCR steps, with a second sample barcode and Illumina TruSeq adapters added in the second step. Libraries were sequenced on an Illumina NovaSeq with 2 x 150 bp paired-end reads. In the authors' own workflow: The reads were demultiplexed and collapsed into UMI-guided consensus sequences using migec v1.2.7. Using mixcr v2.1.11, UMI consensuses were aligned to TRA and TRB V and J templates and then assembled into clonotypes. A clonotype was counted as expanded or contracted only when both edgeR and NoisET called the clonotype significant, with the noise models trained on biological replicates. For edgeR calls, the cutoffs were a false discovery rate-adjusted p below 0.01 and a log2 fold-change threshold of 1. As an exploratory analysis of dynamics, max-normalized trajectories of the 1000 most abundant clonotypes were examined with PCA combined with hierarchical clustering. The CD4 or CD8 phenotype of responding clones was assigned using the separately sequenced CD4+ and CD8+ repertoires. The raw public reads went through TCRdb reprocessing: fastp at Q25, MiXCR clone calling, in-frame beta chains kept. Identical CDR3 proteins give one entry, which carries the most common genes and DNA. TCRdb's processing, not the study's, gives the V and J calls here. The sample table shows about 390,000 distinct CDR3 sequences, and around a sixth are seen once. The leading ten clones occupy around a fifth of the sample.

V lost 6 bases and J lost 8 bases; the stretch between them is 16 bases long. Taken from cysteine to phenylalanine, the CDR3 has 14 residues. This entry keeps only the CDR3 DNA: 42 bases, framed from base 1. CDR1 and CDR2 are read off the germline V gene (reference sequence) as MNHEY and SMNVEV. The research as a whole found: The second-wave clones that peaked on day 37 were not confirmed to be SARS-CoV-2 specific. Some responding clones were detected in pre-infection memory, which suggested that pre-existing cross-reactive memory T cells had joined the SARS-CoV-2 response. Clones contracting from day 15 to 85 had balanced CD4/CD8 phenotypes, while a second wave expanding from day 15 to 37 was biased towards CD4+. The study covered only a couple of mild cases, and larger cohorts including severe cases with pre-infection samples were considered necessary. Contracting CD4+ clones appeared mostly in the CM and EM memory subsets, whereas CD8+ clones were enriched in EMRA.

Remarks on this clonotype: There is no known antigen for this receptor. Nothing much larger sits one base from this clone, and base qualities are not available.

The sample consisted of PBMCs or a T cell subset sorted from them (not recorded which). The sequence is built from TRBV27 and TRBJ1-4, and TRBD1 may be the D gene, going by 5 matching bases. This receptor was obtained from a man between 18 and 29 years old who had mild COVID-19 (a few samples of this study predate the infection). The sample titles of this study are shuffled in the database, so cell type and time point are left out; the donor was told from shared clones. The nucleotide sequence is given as TGTGCCAGCAGCTTTACAGGAAACGGGGAAAAACTGTTTTTT. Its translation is CASSFTGNGEKLFF.